This record covers a single TCR beta chain. This sample stems from a study of blood T cell repertoires in COVID-19. Study-level information: PBMCs, B-cell-depleted T cells, or T cells provided the cDNA or gDNA that made up the material.

The assay was immunoSEQ multiplex PCR, and TCRdb's table has in-frame clones only and misses some. Of roughly 230,000 clones in the sample, around 83% were seen once. The germline V gene encodes CDR1 SGDLS and CDR2 YYNGEE. V lost 4 bases to trimming and J lost 5 bases; unmatched junction nucleotides: 4. The length of the CDR3 is 14 residues. The V and J genes are TRBV9 and TRBJ1-2; 11 nucleotides line up with TRBD1. The TCR sequence derives from a woman aged 45-60 years with acute or convalescent COVID-19. Sample: peripheral blood. Here the CDR3 DNA reads TGTGCCAGCAGCATTGGGACAGGGGGGTATGGCTACACCTTC. It yields the protein CASSIGTGGYGYTF.